This record covers a single T cell receptor beta chain. What it recognizes is unknown. 13 Jbeta primers and 60 Vbeta primers were used for the PCR. The table came from immunoSEQ multiplex PCR; TCRdb's copy has only in-frame clones and leaves some out. The sample contains about 190,000 clones, over 70% of which appear only once. The data originate from a study of cytomegalovirus exposure and HLA in healthy donors. Looked up from germline, CDR1 is SQVTM and CDR2 is ANQGSEA. The V and J ends lost 5 bases and 7 bases, in that order; junction bases with no gene match: 17. This CDR3 has 15 residues. Study outcomes and limitations: A few chains linked to CMV were shown in vitro to be specific for CMV antigens.

The chain joins TRBV29-1 to TRBJ2-7; 7 bases line up with TRBD2. The sequenced sample was PBMCs. The TCR originated in a man aged 50 to 59 in good health and CMV-seronegative. The CDR3 sequence is CSVLSSKRGPGEQYF. The CDR3 region has the DNA TGCAGCGTTCTATCATCAAAGCGGGGACCTGGGGAGCAGTACTTC.